This T cell receptor beta chain was retrieved from a study of a mutant IDH1 vaccine in newly diagnosed glioma. Study as a whole: Males made up about 62% and females roughly 40% of treated patients, whose mean age was 40.4 years. Most patients had received both radiotherapy and temozolomide, the prior options being radiotherapy, temozolomide, or both.

Trimming took 6 bases from V and 4 from J; bases not matched to a gene: 14. The germline V gene has CDR1 MNHEY and CDR2 SMNVEV (reference sequence). The CDR3 is made up of 17 amino acids. Measured with immunoSEQ multiplex PCR; TCRdb has only the in-frame clones, and not every one. The sample includes 60,000 to 75,000 clones, 83% seen only once; the top ten take roughly 4.4%. Time point described: baseline, week 1 (first vaccination visit). Treatment in this sample: pre-vaccination baseline after standard-of-care therapy. The sequenced sample was peripheral blood mononuclear cells (PBMCs), obtained from a glioma patient treated with radiotherapy, temozolomide or both. This sequence joins TRBV27 and TRBJ1-2; 10 nucleotides line up with TRBD1. This sequence was found in a young woman with glioma. Some clones in this sample may be carry-over from other donors' samples. The CDR3 DNA reads TGTGCCAGCAGCCCCCGGGACAGGGGATTTGGTGGCTATGGCTACACCTTC. Translated, it gives CASSPRDRGFGGYGYTF.